This TCR beta chain derives from a study of blood T cell repertoires in COVID-19. Study context: The United States, Italy and Spain provided the acute and convalescent COVID-19 samples.

Sequencing was performed with immunoSEQ multiplex PCR; in TCRdb, only in-frame clones are kept and a portion is missing. The sample holds fewer than 250,000 clones, 75% to 90% seen once. This CDR3 comprises 15 residues. Germline lookup yields CDR1 MNHEY and CDR2 SVGAGI. Trimming left V 0 bases short and J 6 bases short, with 11 bases between. The V and J genes are TRBV6-5 and TRBJ1-4; D possibly corresponds to TRBD1 (5 bases). This TCR came from a man between 60 and 75 years old with acute or convalescent COVID-19. Sequencing was done on a sample of peripheral blood. The CDR3 is CASSYSGGWDEKLFF. The CDR3, as DNA: TGTGCCAGCAGTTACTCGGGGGGTTGGGATGAAAAACTGTTTTTT.